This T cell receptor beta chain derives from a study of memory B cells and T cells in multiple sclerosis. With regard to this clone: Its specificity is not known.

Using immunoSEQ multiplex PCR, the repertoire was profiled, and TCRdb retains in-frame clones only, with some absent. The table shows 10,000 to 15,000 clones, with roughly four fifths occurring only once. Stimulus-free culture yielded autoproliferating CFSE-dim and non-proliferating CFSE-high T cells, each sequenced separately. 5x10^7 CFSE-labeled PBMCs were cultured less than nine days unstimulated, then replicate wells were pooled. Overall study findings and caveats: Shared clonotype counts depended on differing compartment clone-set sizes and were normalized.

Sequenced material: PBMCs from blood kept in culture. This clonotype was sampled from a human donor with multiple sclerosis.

For the CDR3, the DNA is TGCAGCGTTGAGGTGGACTTCTACGAGCAGTACTTC. It translates to CSVEVDFYEQYF. The chain has TRBV29-1 and TRBJ2-5, with D possibly matching TRBD2 (5 bases). The tail of the sequence fits TRBJ2-7 better, so the J call may be wrong. This CDR3 has 12 residues. Germline V gives CDR1 SQVTM, CDR2 ANQGSEA.